This record covers a single TCR beta chain. Antigen specificity is unknown. The entry originates in a study of blood T cells in healthy people across ages. Study-wide findings and caveats: TCR beta diversity per million T cells fell roughly linearly with age. Higher diversity and more naive CD4+ cells were features of long-lived donors, compared to aged donors.

Through a sample-barcoded 5' primer and a J-beta primer mix, a second PCR was run for about 6 to 11 cycles. TCRdb passed the 5' RACE reads through MiXCR, listing each CDR3 protein once. The sample carries 540,000 or so distinct CDR3 sequences, approximately 27% recorded once. This CDR3 spans 16 amino acids. CDR1 is LNHNV, CDR2 YYDKDF, per germline (reference sequence). The V end was cut by 5 bases, the J end by 0 bases, with 14 bases between. Sample donors were healthy Caucasian individuals that came from Russia, aged 6 to 90. Total RNA extracted from each sample amounted to at least 6 micrograms. The sequencing sample was made of blood. The chain links TRBV15 to TRBJ1-5; D possibly corresponds to TRBD1 (6 bases). This receptor was obtained from a woman aged 70-85 years in good health. The CDR3 sequence: CATSAHRDYSNQPQHF. The CDR3, as DNA: TGTGCCACCAGCGCTCACAGGGACTATAGCAATCAGCCCCAGCATTTT.